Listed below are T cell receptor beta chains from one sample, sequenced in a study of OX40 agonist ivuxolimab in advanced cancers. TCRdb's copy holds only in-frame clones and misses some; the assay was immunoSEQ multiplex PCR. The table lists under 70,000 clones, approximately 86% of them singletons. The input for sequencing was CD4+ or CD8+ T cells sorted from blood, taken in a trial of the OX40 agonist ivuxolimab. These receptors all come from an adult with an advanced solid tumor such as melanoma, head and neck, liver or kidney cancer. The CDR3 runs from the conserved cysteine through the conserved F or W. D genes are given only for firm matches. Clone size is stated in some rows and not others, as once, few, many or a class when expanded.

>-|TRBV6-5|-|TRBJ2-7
TGTGCCAGCAGAGTAACGGGACGTAGTTTCTACGAGCAGTACTTC
CASRVTGRSFYEQYF
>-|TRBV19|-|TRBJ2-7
TGTGCCAGTAGTTTGGGCCTCCGGAGGGACTACGAGCAGTACTTC
CASSLGLRRDYEQYF
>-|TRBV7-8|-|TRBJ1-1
TGTGCCAGCAGCTTAGGGGTAACGGGGACTGAAGCTTTCTTT
CASSLGVTGTEAFF
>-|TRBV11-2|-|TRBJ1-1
TGTGCCAGCGGATTGGGAGCCCGGTCTGAAGCTTTCTTT
CASGLGARSEAFF
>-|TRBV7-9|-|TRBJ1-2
TGTGCCAGCAGCCCTCCGGAGGAGGGCAACTATGGCTACACCTTC
CASSPPEEGNYGYTF
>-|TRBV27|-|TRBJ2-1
TGTGCCAGCAGTATGAGCCGGAGGGGCTCCTACAATGAGCAGTTCTTC
CASSMSRRGSYNEQFF
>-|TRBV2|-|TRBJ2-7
TGTGCCAGCAGGATTGGGTCGGGGCCCTACGAGCAGTACTTC
CASRIGSGPYEQYF
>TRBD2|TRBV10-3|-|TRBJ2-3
TGTGCCATCAGCCTGGAGGGACTAGCTAGCACAGATACGCAGTATTTT
CAISLEGLASTDTQYF
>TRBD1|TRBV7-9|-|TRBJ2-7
TGTGCCAGCAGCTCCACGAAGGGGGCCTCCTACGAGCAGTACTTC
CASSSTKGASYEQYF
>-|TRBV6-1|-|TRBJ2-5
TGTGCCAGCAGTGAAGGGATTATAGAGACCCAGTACTTC
CASSEGIIETQYF
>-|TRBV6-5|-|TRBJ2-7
TGTGCCAGCAGTTACACGCAGGGCTCCTACGAGCAGTACTTC
CASSYTQGSYEQYF
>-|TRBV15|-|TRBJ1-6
TGTGCCACCAGCAGAGATCGGGGGGGAAATTCACCCCTCCACTTT
CATSRDRGGNSPLHF
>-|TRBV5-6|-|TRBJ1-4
TGTGCCAGCAGCTTGACAGGGTTGTTTGAAAAACTGTTTTTT
CASSLTGLFEKLFF
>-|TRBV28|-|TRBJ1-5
TGTGCCAGCAGTTTTGACCAGACGCGACAGCCCCAGCATTTT
CASSFDQTRQPQHF
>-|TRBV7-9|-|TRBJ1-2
TGTGCCAGCAGCTTAAAGCTGGGTTATGGCTACACCTTC
CASSLKLGYGYTF
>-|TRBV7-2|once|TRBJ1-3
TGTGCCAGCAGCTTCCAGGGAGTTGGCTACACCATATATTTT
CASSFQGVGYTIYF
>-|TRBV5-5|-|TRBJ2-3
TGTGCCAGCAGCTGGCAAGGGGAGGCAGATACGCAGTATTTT
CASSWQGEADTQYF
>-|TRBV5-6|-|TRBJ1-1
TGTGCCAGCAGCTTAGACCGATTGAACACTGAAGCTTTCTTT
CASSLDRLNTEAFF
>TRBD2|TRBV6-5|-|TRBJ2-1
TGTGCCAGCAGTTGGACTAGTGGGAATGAGCAGTTCTTC
CASSWTSGNEQFF
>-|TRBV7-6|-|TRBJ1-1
TGTGCCAGCAGCTTAGTGGAGAACACTGAAGCTTTCTTT
CASSLVENTEAFF
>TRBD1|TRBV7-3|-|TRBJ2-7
TGTGCCAGCAGCTTAGGGGACAGGATCGACGAGCAGTACTTC
CASSLGDRIDEQYF
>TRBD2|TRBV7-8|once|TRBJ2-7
TGTGCCAGCAGCCTGGGGACTAACGGCTACGAGCAGTACTTC
CASSLGTNGYEQYF
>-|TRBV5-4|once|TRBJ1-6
TGTGCCAGCACACCCACAGGGAACGACGCCCTCCACTTT
CASTPTGNDALHF
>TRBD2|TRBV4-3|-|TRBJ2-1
TGCGCCAGCAGCCAAGGGACCGGGGGGGCCTACAATGAGCAGTTCTTC
CASSQGTGGAYNEQFF
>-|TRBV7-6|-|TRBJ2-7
TGTGCCAGCAGCTTTGGGCAGACCTACGAGCAGTACTTC
CASSFGQTYEQYF
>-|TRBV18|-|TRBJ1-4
TGTGCCAGCTCAACCACGGAGACAGTGCTTAATGAAAAACTGTTTTTT
CASSTTETVLNEKLFF
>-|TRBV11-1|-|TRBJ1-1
TGTGCCAGCAGCTACAGGCAGGGGAAAACTGAAGCTTTCTTT
CASSYRQGKTEAFF
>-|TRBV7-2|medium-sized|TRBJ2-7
TGTGCCAGCAGCCCCGAGGTGCGGGGCTACGAGCAGTACTTC
CASSPEVRGYEQYF
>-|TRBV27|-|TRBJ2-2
TGTGCCAGCAGCCTAGTGGGGGGGCCGGGGGAGCTGTTTTTT
CASSLVGGPGELFF
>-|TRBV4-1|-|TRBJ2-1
TGCGCCAGCAGCCAAGTGTCAGGCCGTAAGTACAATGAGCAGTTCTTC
CASSQVSGRKYNEQFF
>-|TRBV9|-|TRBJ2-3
TGTGCCAGCAGCGTAGAGAACAGATATACGCAGTATTTT
CASSVENRYTQYF
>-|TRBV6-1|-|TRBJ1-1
TGTGCCAGCAGTGAATGGGCAGGGTTGGACACTGAAGCTTTCTTT
CASSEWAGLDTEAFF
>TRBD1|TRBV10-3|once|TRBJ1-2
TGTGCCATCGGGACAGATGAATCCTATGGCTACACCTTC
CAIGTDESYGYTF
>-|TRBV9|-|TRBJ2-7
TGTGCCAGCAGCGGAGGCGGGACTTACGAGCAGTACTTC
CASSGGGTYEQYF
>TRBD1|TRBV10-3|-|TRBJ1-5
TGTGCCATCAGTGACTGGATACAGGGGCAAGATCAGCCCCAGCATTTT
CAISDWIQGQDQPQHF
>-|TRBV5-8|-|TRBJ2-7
TGTGCCAGCAGCTTGTTAACAAGCCAGGAAACCTACGAGCAGTACTTC
CASSLLTSQETYEQYF
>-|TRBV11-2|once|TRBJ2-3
TGTGCCAGCACCCCGGGGACAGATACGCAGTATTTT
CASTPGTDTQYF
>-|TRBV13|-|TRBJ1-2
TGTGCCAGCAGCTTAGAACGGCTCTATGGCTACACCTTC
CASSLERLYGYTF
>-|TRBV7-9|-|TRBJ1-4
TGTGCCACTACCGGGACGCATCCAAAACTGTTTTTT
CATTGTHPKLFF
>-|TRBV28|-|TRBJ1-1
TGTGCCAGCAGTACCCCTTTAGATGGGGAAGCTTTCTTT
CASSTPLDGEAFF
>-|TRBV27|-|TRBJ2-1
TGTGCCAGCAGTTTATGGGGGAGTCCCGGGAATGAGCAGTTCTTC
CASSLWGSPGNEQFF
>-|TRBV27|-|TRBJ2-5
TGTGCCAGCAGCACGTTGGGGGGATCCCAGACCCAGTACTTC
CASSTLGGSQTQYF
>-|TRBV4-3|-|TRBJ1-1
TGCGCCAGCAGCCGCCTGTTAGGGGCGAACACTGAAGCTTTCTTT
CASSRLLGANTEAFF
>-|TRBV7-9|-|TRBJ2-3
TGTGCCAGCAGTTCACCTTTAGGCGCGGGGAGCACAGATACGCAGTATTTT
CASSSPLGAGSTDTQYF
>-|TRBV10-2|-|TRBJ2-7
TGCGCCAGCAGTGAAATGTACGAGCAGTACTTC
CASSEMYEQYF
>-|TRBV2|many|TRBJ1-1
TGTGCCAGCAGCCTTGGTCCGGCTTTCTTT
CASSLGPAFF
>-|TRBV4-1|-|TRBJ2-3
TGCGCCAGCAGCCTCGATAGTGGGGGGACAGATACGCAGTATTTT
CASSLDSGGTDTQYF
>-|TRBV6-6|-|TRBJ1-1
TGTGCCAGCAGGCGGGGGGTTACTGAAGCTTTCTTT
CASRRGVTEAFF
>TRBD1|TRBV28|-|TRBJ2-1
TGTGCCAGCAGTTTCAAGACAGGGTTGTATGAGCAGTTCTTC
CASSFKTGLYEQFF
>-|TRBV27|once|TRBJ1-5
TGTGCCAGCCGAGCGGACGTCAATCAGCCCCAGCATTTT
CASRADVNQPQHF
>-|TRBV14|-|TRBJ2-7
TGTGCCAGCAGCCAAATCCGGCCCGGGCAGCAGTACTTC
CASSQIRPGQQYF
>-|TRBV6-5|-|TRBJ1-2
TGTGCCAGCAGTTTTGCCTACAGGGATCACTATGGCTACACCTTC
CASSFAYRDHYGYTF
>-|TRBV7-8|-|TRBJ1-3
TGTGCCAGCAGCTTAGGGGCGGATCCTGGAAACACCATATATTTT
CASSLGADPGNTIYF
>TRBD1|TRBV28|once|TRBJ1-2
TGTGCCAGCGGACAGGGGGTTGACTATGGCTACACCTTC
CASGQGVDYGYTF
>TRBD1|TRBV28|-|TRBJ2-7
TGTGCCAGCAGCCCGACAGGGGCCAGCGGCGAGCAGTACTTC
CASSPTGASGEQYF